This record covers a single TCR beta chain. Antigen specificity is unknown. Trimming took 1 base from V and 4 from J; bases not matched to a gene: 6. The CDR3 sequence is 14 residues long. CDR1 and CDR2 (germline): SQVTM, ANQGSEA. This specimen comes from a study of CD8 T cells in Susac syndrome. Overall study results and limits: Peak Susac CD8+ clonal expansion occurred in TEMRA cells and active patients.

RNA was extracted with the RNeasy kit, and a quantity of roughly 0.5 to 1 ug was reverse transcribed using random hexamers. TCRdb fed the immunoSEQ multiplex PCR reads into MiXCR, producing one record per CDR3 protein. The data show some 130,000 distinct CDR3 sequences, with roughly 94% seen just once and approximately 0.18% held by the top ten. Sequencing used CD8+ T cells from PBMCs. The sequence came from a human donor with Susac syndrome. The V and J genes are TRBV29-1 and TRBJ2-7, with TRBD1 matching 8 bases. The CDR3 region is CSVEGPGGRYEQYF. The CDR3 nucleotides read TGCAGCGTTGAAGGGCCAGGGGGCAGGTACGAGCAGTACTTC.